This T cell receptor beta chain was documented in a study of PD-1 blockade in classical Hodgkin lymphoma. As for the study in general: Patients received nivolumab 3 mg/kg intravenously every 2 weeks.

Germline CDR1 is LGHNA and CDR2 is YSLEER. The germline V and J ends were trimmed by 0 bases and 0 bases, with 8 bases remaining between them. The CDR3 totals 15 residues. Each patient relapsed following autologous stem cell transplantation, and prior brentuximab vedotin exposure differed. Only in-frame clones appear in the TCRdb table, and some are missing; sequencing was by immunoSEQ multiplex PCR. The profile covers roughly 40,000 clones, with under 75% appearing a single time and 2.5% to 3.5% taken by the ten largest. Details on this clone: Antigen: not known.

Notes on the study in general: While CD8+ TCR diversity did not rise significantly by C4D1, CD4+ TCR diversity did. Before treatment, TCR diversity in newly diagnosed patients was reportedly lower than in healthy donors. Complete responders' diversity at baseline resembled that of newly diagnosed patients.

The sequencing used peripheral blood mononuclear cells (PBMCs), collected at baseline. The chain recombines TRBV4-3 with TRBJ1-1; D might be TRBD1 (5 bases). This clonotype was obtained from a human donor with classical Hodgkin lymphoma. In nucleotides, the CDR3 is TGCGCCAGCAGCCAAGAGGGGGTCTTGAACACTGAAGCTTTCTTT. It yields the protein CASSQEGVLNTEAFF.